What follows are 19 T cell receptor beta chains derived from one specimen sequenced in a study of response to subunit inactivated influenza vaccine. TCRdb re-derived calls from the RT-PCR reads in MiXCR, one entry per CDR3 protein. The sample has around 850,000 distinct CDR3 sequences, around 20% seen once; the top ten hold 9.5% to 13%. The sequences come from PBMCs from blood, collected around 5 days after vaccination. These TCRs come from a man in his forties or fifties who received an inactivated influenza vaccine.

This clonotype was counted between two and nine times. The chain links TRBV2 to TRBJ2-1; D uncertain. V gave up 6 bases and J gave up 4 bases, with 7 bases separating them. CDR1 is SNHLY, CDR2 FYNNEI, per germline. There are 12 residues in the CDR3. The CDR3 region has the DNA TGTGCCAGCAGGGGAAGATACAATGAGCAGTTCTTC. Translation gives CASRGRYNEQFF.

This chain uses TRBV7-2 with TRBJ2-3; no clear D. CDR3 length: 13 residues. Trimming removed 3 bases from V and 6 bases from J, with 10 bases in between. The germline V gene has CDR1 SGHTA and CDR2 FQGNSA. The CDR3 spells CASSFIRTDTQYF. The CDR3 DNA is TGTGCCAGCAGCTTCATACGGACGGATACGCAGTATTTT.

This clonotype turned up a few times. This chain links TRBV25-1 with TRBJ2-5, with 7 bases fitting TRBD2. The CDR3 spans 12 residues. The junction had 6 bases not matched to a gene; V was cut back by 6 bases and J by 8 bases. Germline-derived CDR1 and CDR2 are MGHDK and SYGVNS. For the CDR3, the DNA is TGTGCCAGCAGGTCGGGGGGTTTAACCCAGTACTTC. Translation gives CASRSGGLTQYF.

The chain is built from TRBV6-2 or TRBV6-3 and TRBJ2-2; 7 bases agree with TRBD2. V dropped 2 bases and J dropped 1; count of bases not matched to a gene: 7. In germline, CDR1 is MNHEY, CDR2 SVGEGT. The length of the CDR3 is 17 residues. CDR3 sequence reads: CASSYPTGGGNTGELFF. The CDR3 region has the DNA TGTGCCAGCAGTTACCCAACTGGCGGGGGGAACACCGGGGAGCTGTTTTTT.

In its sample, this clonotype was seen a few times. V is TRBV20-1 and J is TRBJ1-5; the D is unclear. This CDR3 spans 16 amino acids. Germline V gene sequence: CDR1 DFQATT, CDR2 SNEGSKA (reference sequence). V gave up 0 bases and J gave up 1 base, with 13 bases separating them. This CDR3 is CSARDGVERSNQPQHF. CDR3 nucleotides: TGCAGTGCTAGAGATGGAGTGGAAAGGAGCAATCAGCCCCAGCATTTT.

This clonotype was counted between two and nine times. The chain joins TRBV28 to TRBJ2-7; D call uncertain. The CDR3 is 13 amino acids. Germline V gene lookup returns CDR1 MDHEN and CDR2 SYDVKM. Between the trimmed V and J ends, which lost 6 bases and 4 bases, there was a span of 13 bases. The CDR3 sequence is CASSPPPRYEQYF. CDR3 bases: TGTGCCAGCAGCCCCCCACCCAGATACGAGCAGTACTTC. The whole variable domain, filled in from reference TRBV28 and TRBJ2-7, reads DVKVTQSSRYLVKRTGEKVFLECVQDMDHENMFWYRQDPGLGLRLIYFSYDVKMKEKGDIPEGYSVSREKKERFSLILESASTNQTSMYLCASSPPPRYEQYFGPGTRLTVT.

In this sample, this clonotype turned up a few times. The V gene is TRBV20-1, the J gene TRBJ1-5; the D is unclear. CDR3 size: 13 residues. The germline V and J ends were trimmed by 4 bases and 0 bases, with 7 bases remaining between them. Germline CDR1 is DFQATT and CDR2 is SNEGSKA (reference sequence). The chain's CDR3 is CSATRDSNQPQHF. The CDR3 DNA follows: TGCAGTGCTACCCGAGATAGCAATCAGCCCCAGCATTTT.

CDR3 protein: CASSPRATGYEQYF. The CDR3 DNA follows: TGTGCCAGTAGTCCTCGGGCCACGGGCTACGAGCAGTACTTC. The chain combines TRBV19 with TRBJ2-7, with no clear D. Germline lookup yields CDR1 LNHDA and CDR2 SQIVND (reference sequence). The CDR3 has 14 residues. With 5 bases removed from V and 3 bases from J, the gap between germline ends came to 14 bases. Full variable domain (rest looked up from reference TRBV19 and TRBJ2-7): DGGITQSPKYLFRKEGQNVTLSCEQNLNHDAMYWYRQDPGQGLRLIYYSQIVNDFQKGDIAEGYSVSREKKESFPLTVTSAQKNPTAFYLCASSPRATGYEQYFGPGTRLTVT.

This chain links TRBV20-1 with TRBJ2-1, with 7 nucleotides matching TRBD2. After removal of 0 bases from V and 0 bases from J, the junction contained 8 bases not matched to a gene. In germline, CDR1 is DFQATT, CDR2 SNEGSKA (reference sequence). This CDR3 contains 17 residues. In nucleotides, the CDR3 is TGCAGTGCTAGAGATCTTGGGACGGGAGGCTCCTACAATGAGCAGTTCTTC. It is translated as CSARDLGTGGSYNEQFF.

Many counts were recorded for this clonotype. This rearrangement joins TRBV20-1 to TRBJ1-6, with D possibly TRBD1 on 5 matching bases. Trimming removed 5 bases from V and 0 bases from J, with 20 bases in between. This CDR3 comprises 18 residues. Germline V gives CDR1 DFQATT, CDR2 SNEGSKA (reference sequence). CDR3 residues: CSAEGAGGWISYNSPLHF. Here the CDR3 DNA reads TGCAGTGCTGAGGGTGCCGGGGGTTGGATCTCCTATAATTCACCCCTCCACTTT.

A note on this clonotype: The junction departs from the called germline gene at one end, perhaps through a read error. V is TRBV12-3 or TRBV12-4 and J is TRBJ2-1; D is ambiguous. This CDR3 has 15 amino acids. The CDR3 coding sequence is TGTGACAGCAGTTTAAGGCCAAGCTCCTACAATGAGCAGTTCTTC. This encodes CDSSLRPSSYNEQFF.

J is TRBJ1-4 and V is TRBV9, with D perhaps matching TRBD1 (5 bases). V was cut by 4 bases and J by 0 bases, with 13 bases left in between. The CDR3 spans 16 residues. CDR1 and CDR2 from the germline V gene are SGDLS and YYNGEE. CDR3 nucleotide sequence: TGTGCCAGCAGCCAGGGCCTCGGGCCAACTAATGAAAAACTGTTTTTT. Its protein product is CASSQGLGPTNEKLFF.

This clonotype was detected only a few times. This chain connects TRBV5-1 to TRBJ1-1; no reliable D call. The CDR3 consists of 14 residues. The V end lost 0 bases, the J end lost 0 bases, and 6 bases lay between the germline ends. The germline CDR1 and CDR2 sequences are SGHRS and YFSETQ. The CDR3 spells CASSLGVMNTEAFF. The DNA of the CDR3 is TGCGCCAGCAGCTTGGGGGTCATGAACACTGAAGCTTTCTTT.

This clonotype appeared a few times. The rearrangement links TRBV20-1 to TRBJ1-5; 7 nucleotides match TRBD1. From germline, CDR1 is DFQATT and CDR2 SNEGSKA (reference sequence). J gave up 0 bases and V 6 bases, and 11 bases lay outside the gene matches. This CDR3 is 16 amino acids long. The CDR3 nucleotides are TGCAGTGCCTTTACCAGGGGGGACTATAGCAATCAGCCCCAGCATTTT. Protein: CSAFTRGDYSNQPQHF.

This clonotype appeared a few times. V and J are TRBV24-1 and TRBJ2-1; tentatively, D is TRBD1 (5 bases). Trimming pared 3 bases from V and 5 bases from J, leaving 10 bases between. Germline V gene sequence: CDR1 KGHDR, CDR2 SFDVKD. This CDR3 region has 14 residues. The CDR3 reads CATSDPPTDNEQFF. In DNA form, the CDR3 reads TGTGCCACCAGTGATCCCCCGACAGACAATGAGCAGTTCTTC.

Only a few counts were recorded for this clonotype. The chain joins TRBV10-2 to TRBJ2-1, with 12 positions matching TRBD2. The CDR3 totals 15 residues. The junction had 9 bases not matched to a gene; V was cut back by 5 bases and J by 10 bases. CDR1 and CDR2 (germline): WSHSY, SAAADI. CDR3 DNA: TGCGCCAGCAGTAGAGGACTAGCGGGACCCGCCGAGCAGTTCTTC. It specifies CASSRGLAGPAEQFF.

The chain is built from TRBV12-3 or TRBV12-4 and TRBJ2-7; tentatively, D is TRBD1 (5 bases). The CDR3 consists of 16 residues. V gave up 3 bases and J gave up 1 base, with 16 bases separating them. Here the CDR3 reads CASSFSRAPGSYEQYF. The CDR3 DNA reads as TGTGCCAGCAGTTTCTCCAGGGCCCCTGGGTCCTACGAGCAGTACTTC.

This clonotype was detected only a few times. This CDR3 reads CASSDPRYTDTQYF. CDR3 in DNA: TGCGCCAGCAGCGATCCCCGTTACACAGATACGCAGTATTTT. The chain links TRBV5-1 to TRBJ2-3; D uncertain. This CDR3 has 14 residues. With 4 bases removed from V and 2 bases from J, the gap between germline ends came to 11 bases. The germline V gene encodes CDR1 SGHRS and CDR2 YFSETQ.

This clonotype has only a few counts. The chain uses TRBV4-1 and TRBJ2-1; no clear D. V was clipped by 0 bases and J by 8 bases, with 14 bases between them. Per germline, CDR1 MGHRA and CDR2 YSYEKL. There are 15 residues in the CDR3. The CDR3 coding sequence is TGCGCCAGCAGCCAAGAGTTCAACACAGTCGATGAGCAGTTCTTC. Its protein product is CASSQEFNTVDEQFF.